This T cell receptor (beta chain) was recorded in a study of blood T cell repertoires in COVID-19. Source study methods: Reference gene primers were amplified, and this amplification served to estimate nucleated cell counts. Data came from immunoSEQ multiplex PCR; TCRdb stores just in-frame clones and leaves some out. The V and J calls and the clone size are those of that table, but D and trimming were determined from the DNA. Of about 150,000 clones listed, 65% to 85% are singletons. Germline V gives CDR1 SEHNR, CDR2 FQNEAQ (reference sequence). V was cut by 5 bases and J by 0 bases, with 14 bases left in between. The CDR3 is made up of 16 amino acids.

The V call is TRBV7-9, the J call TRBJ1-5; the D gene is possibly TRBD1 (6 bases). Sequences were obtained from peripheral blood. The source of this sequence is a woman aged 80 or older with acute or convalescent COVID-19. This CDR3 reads CASSVGSGDSNQPQHF. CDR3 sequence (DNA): TGTGCCAGCAGCGTAGGGTCAGGGGATAGCAATCAGCCCCAGCATTTT. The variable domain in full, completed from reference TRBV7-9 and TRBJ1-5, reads DTGVSQNPRHKITKRGQNVTFRCDPISEHNRLYWYRQTLGQGPEFLTYFQNEAQLEKSRLLSDRFSAERPKGSFSTLEIQRTEQGDSAMYLCASSVGSGDSNQPQHFGDGTRLSIL.